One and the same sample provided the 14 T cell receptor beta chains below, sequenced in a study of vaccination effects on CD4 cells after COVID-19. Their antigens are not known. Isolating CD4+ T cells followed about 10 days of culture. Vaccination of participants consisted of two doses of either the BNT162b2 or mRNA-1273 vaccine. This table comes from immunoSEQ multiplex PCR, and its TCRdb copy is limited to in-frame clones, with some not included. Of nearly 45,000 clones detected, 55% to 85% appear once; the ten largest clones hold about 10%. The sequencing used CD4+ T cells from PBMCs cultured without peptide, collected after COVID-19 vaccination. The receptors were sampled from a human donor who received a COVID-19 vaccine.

The CDR3 region has the DNA TGTGCCAGCAGTTTACAGGGACCGAACACCGGGGAGCTGTTTTTT. This encodes CASSLQGPNTGELFF. The chain couples TRBV2 to TRBJ2-2; a possible D gene is TRBD1 (6 bases). The CDR3 length is 15 residues. The V gene lost 5 bases and the J gene lost 0 bases, with 10 bases spanning the gap. CDR1 SNHLY and CDR2 FYNNEI come from the germline V gene. Drawing the rest from reference TRBV2 and TRBJ2-2, the complete variable domain is EPEVTQTPSHQVTQMGQEVILRCVPISNHLYFYWYRQILGQKVEFLVSFYNNEISEKSEIFDDQFSVERPDGSNFTLKIRSTKLEDSAMYFCASSLQGPNTGELFFGEGSRLTVL.

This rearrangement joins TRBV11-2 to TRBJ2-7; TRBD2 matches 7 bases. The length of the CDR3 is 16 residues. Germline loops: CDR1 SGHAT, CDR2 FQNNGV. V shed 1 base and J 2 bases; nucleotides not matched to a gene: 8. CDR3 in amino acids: CASSLVGAGVTYEQYF. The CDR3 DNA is TGTGCCAGCAGCTTAGTTGGGGCGGGAGTTACCTACGAGCAGTACTTC.

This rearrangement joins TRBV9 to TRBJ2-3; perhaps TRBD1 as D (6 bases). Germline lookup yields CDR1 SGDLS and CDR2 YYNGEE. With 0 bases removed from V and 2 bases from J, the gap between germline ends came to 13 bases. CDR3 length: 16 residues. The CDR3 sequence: CASSVGTATFTDTQYF. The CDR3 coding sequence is TGTGCCAGCAGCGTAGGGACAGCTACCTTCACAGATACGCAGTATTTT.

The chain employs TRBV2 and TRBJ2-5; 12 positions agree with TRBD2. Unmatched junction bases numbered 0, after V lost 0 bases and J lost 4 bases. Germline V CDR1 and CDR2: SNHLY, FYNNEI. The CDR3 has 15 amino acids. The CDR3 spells CASSEALAGGETQYF. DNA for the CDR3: TGTGCCAGCAGTGAAGCACTAGCGGGAGGAGAGACCCAGTACTTC.

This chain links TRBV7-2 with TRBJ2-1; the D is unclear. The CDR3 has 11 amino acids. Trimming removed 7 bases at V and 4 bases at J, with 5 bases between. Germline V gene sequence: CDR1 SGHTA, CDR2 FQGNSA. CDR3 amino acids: CASNQYNEQFF. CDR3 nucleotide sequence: TGTGCCAGCAACCAATACAATGAGCAGTTCTTC.

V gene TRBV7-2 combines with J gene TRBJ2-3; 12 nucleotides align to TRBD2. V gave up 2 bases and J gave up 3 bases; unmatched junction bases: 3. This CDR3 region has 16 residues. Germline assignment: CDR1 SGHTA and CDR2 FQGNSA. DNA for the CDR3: TGTGCCAGCAGCTTATGGGGGACTAGCGGGACAGATACGCAGTATTTT. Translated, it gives CASSLWGTSGTDTQYF. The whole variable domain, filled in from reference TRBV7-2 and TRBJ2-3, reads GAGVSQSPSNKVTEKGKDVELRCDPISGHTALYWYRQSLGQGLEFLIYFQGNSAPDKSGLPSDRFSAERTGGSVSTLTIQRTQQEDSAVYLCASSLWGTSGTDTQYFGPGTRLTVL.

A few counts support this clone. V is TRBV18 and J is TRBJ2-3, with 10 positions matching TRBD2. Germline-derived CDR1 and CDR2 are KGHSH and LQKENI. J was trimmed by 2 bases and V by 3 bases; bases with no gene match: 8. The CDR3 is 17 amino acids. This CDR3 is CASSPMLAGGHTDTQYF. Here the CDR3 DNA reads TGTGCCAGCTCACCCATGTTAGCGGGGGGCCACACAGATACGCAGTATTTT. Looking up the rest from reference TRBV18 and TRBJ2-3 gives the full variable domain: NAGVMQNPRHLVRRRGQEARLRCSPMKGHSHVYWYRQLPEEGLKFMVYLQKENIIDESGMPKERFSAEFPKEGPSILRIQQVVRGDSAAYFCASSPMLAGGHTDTQYFGPGTRLTVL.

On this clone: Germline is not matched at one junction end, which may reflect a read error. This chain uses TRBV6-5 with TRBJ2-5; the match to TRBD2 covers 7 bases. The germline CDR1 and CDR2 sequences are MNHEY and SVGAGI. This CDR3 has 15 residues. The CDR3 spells CASKQGNGRQETQYF. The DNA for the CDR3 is TGTGCGAGCAAACAAGGTAACGGGAGGCAAGAGACCCAGTACTTC.

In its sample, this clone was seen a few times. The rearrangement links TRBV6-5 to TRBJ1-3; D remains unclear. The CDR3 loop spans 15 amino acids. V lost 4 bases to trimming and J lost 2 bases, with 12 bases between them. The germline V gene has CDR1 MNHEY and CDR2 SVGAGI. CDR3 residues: CASSSAITAGNTIYF. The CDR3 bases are TGTGCCAGCAGTTCAGCGATAACCGCTGGAAACACCATATATTTT.

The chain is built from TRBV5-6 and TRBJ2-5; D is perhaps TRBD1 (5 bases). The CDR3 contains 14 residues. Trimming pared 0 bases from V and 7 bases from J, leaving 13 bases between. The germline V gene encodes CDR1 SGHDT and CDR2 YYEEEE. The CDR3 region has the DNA TGTGCCAGCAGCTTGGATAGCAGGGTCGGGACCCAGTACTTC. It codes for CASSLDSRVGTQYF.

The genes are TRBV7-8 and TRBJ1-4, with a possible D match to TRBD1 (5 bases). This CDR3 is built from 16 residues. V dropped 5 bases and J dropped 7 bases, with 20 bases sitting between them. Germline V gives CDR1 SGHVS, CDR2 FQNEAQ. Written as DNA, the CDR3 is TGTGCCAGCAGCCCCCGGCGGGACTTGCGCCCTGAAAAACTGTTTTTT. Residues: CASSPRRDLRPEKLFF.

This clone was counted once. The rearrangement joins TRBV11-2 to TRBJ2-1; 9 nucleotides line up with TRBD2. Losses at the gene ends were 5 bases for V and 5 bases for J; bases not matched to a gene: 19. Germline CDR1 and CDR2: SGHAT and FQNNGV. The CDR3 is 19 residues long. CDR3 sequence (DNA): TGTGCCAGCAGCCCCTGGGCGGGTAGCGGGAGATTGGTGAACAATGAGCAGTTCTTC. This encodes CASSPWAGSGRLVNNEQFF.

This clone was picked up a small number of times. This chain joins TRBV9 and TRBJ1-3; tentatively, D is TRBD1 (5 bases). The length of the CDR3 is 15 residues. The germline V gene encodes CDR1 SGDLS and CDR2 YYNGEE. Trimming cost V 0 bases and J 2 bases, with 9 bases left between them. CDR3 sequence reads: CASSVAGAAGNTIYF. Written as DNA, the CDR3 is TGTGCCAGCAGCGTAGCTGGGGCGGCTGGAAACACCATATATTTT. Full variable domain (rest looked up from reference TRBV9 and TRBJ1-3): DSGVTQTPKHLITATGQRVTLRCSPRSGDLSVYWYQQSLDQGLQFLIQYYNGEERAKGNILERFSAQQFPDLHSELNLSSLELGDSALYFCASSVAGAAGNTIYFGEGSWLTVV.

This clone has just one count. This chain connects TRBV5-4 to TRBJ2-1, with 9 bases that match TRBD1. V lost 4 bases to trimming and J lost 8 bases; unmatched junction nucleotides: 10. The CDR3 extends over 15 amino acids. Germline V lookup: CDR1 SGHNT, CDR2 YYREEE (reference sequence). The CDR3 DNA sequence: TGTGCCAGCAGCGCAACCGGGACAGGGAGACATGAGCAGTTCTTC. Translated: CASSATGTGRHEQFF. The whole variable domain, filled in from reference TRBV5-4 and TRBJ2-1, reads ETGVTQSPTHLIKTRGQQVTLRCSSQSGHNTVSWYQQALGQGPQFIFQYYREEENGRGNFPPRFSGLQFPNYSSELNVNALELDDSALYLCASSATGTGRHEQFFGPGTRLTVL.